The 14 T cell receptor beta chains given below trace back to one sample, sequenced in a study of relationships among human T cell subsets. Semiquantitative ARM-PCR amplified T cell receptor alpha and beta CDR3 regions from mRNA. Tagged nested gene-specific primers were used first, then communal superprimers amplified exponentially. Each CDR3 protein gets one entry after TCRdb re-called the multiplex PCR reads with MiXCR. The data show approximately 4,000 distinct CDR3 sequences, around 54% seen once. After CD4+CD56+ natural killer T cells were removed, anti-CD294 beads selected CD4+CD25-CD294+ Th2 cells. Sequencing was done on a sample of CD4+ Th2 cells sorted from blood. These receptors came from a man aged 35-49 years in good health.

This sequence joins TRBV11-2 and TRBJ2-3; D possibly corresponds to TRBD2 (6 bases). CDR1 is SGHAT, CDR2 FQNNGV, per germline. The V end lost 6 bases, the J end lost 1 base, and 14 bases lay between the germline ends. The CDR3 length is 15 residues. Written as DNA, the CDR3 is TGTGCCAGCAGTCCTTGGCGGGGACGCACAGATACGCAGTATTTT. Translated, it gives CASSPWRGRTDTQYF.

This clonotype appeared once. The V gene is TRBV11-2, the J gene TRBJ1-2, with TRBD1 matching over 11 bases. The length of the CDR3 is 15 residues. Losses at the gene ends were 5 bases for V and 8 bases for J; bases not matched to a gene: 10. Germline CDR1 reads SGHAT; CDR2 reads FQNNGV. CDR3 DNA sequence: TGTGCCAGCAGCGCGATACGGGACAGGGGGTTCGGCTACACCTTC. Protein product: CASSAIRDRGFGYTF.

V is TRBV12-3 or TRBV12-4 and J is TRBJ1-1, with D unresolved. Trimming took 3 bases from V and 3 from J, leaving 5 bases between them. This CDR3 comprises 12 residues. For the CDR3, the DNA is TGTGCCAGCAGTTTCGGGGACACTGAAGCTTTCTTT. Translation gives CASSFGDTEAFF.

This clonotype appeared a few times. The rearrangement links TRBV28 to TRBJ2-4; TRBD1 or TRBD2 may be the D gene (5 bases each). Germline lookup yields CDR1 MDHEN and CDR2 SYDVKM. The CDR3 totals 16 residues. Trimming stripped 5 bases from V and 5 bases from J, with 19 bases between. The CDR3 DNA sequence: TGTGCCAGCAGTGAAAGGGCCCGGGACGGGGAAAACATTCAGTACTTC. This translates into CASSERARDGENIQYF.

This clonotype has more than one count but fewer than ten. This CDR3 reads CASSYLSDGGPEAFF. The CDR3 nucleotides read TGTGCCAGCAGTTACCTTAGCGACGGGGGCCCTGAAGCTTTCTTT. This sequence joins TRBV6-6 and TRBJ1-1; D perhaps matches TRBD1 (6 bases). CDR3 length: 15 residues. V lost 2 bases, J lost 6 bases, and 16 bases lay in between. The germline V gene has CDR1 MNHNY and CDR2 SVGAGI (reference sequence).

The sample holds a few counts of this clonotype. CDR3 region: CASRGRRGIVETQYF. The CDR3 coding sequence is TGTGCCAGCAGGGGGAGGAGGGGAATCGTAGAGACCCAGTACTTC. The chain links TRBV7-8 to TRBJ2-5; D is possibly TRBD2 (6 bases). Germline V gene data show CDR1 as SGHVS and CDR2 as FQNEAQ. The CDR3 is 15 amino acids. Deletions cut 6 bases from V and 4 bases from J, with 18 bases between.

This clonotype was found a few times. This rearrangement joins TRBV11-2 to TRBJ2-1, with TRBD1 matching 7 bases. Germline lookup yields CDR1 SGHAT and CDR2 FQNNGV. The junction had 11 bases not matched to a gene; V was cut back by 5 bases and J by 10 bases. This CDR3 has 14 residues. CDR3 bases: TGTGCCAGCAGCCTGGGACAGAGTGCAGGGGAGCAGTTCTTC. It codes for CASSLGQSAGEQFF. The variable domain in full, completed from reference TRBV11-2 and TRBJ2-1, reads EAGVAQSPRYKIIEKRQSVAFWCNPISGHATLYWYQQILGQGPKLLIQFQNNGVVDDSQLPKDRFSAERLKGVDSTLKIQPAKLEDSAVYLCASSLGQSAGEQFFGPGTRLTVL.

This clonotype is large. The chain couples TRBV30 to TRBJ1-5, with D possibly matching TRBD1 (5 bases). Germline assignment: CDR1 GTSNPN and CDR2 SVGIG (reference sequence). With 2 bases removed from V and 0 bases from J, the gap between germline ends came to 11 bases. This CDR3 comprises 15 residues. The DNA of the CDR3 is TGTGCCTGGAGTTTTACAGGTTCTAGCAATCAGCCCCAGCATTTT. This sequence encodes CAWSFTGSSNQPQHF.

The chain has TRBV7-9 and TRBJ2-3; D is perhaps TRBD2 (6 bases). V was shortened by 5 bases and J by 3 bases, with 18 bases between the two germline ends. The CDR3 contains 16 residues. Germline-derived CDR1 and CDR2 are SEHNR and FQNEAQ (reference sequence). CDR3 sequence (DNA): TGTGCCAGCAGCGAGGAGGGGTTTGGGAGGACAGATACGCAGTATTTT. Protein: CASSEEGFGRTDTQYF.

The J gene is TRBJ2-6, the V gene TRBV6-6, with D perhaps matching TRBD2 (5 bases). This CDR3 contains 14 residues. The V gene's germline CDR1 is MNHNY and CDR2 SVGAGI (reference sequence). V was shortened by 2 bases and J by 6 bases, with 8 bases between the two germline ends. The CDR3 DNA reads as TGTGCCAGCAGTTACGAGAGGGTGGCCAACGTCCTGACTTTC. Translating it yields CASSYERVANVLTF.

The CDR3 region has the DNA TGTGCCAGCAGCCACAACACCGGACAGGGGACTAGAGATGAGCAGTTCTTC. Its protein product is CASSHNTGQGTRDEQFF. This chain uses TRBV14 with TRBJ2-1; D perhaps matches TRBD1 (9 bases). The CDR3 runs 17 residues. V was pared by 3 bases and J by 8 bases, with 23 bases between. Germline CDR1 and CDR2: SGHDN and FVKESK.

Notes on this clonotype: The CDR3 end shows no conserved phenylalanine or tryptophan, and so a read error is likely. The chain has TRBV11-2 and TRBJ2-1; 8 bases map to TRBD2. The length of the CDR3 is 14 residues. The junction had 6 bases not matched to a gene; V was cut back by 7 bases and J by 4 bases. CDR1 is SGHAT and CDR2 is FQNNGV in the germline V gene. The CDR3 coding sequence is TGTGCCAGCACCCCAGCGGGGGCTTACAATGAGCAGTTCTCC. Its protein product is CASTPAGAYNEQFS.

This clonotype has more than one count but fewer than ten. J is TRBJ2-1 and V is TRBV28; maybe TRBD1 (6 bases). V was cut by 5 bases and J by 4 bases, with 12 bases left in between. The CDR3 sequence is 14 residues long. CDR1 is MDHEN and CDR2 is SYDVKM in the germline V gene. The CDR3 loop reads CASSQPGQYNEQFF. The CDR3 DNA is TGTGCCAGCAGTCAGCCCGGACAGTACAATGAGCAGTTCTTC.

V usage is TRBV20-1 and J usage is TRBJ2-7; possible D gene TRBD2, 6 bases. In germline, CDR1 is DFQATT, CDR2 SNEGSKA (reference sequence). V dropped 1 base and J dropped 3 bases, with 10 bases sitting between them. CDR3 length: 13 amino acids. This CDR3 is CSARVPSVYEQYF. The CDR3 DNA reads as TGCAGTGCTAGAGTTCCTAGCGTCTACGAGCAGTACTTC.